A single sample is the source of the 20 T cell receptor beta chains below, sequenced in a study of cytomegalovirus exposure and HLA in healthy donors. PCR was performed using 60 Vbeta and 13 Jbeta primers. Profiled with immunoSEQ multiplex PCR; TCRdb holds only in-frame clones, not every one. Found here are about 120,000 clones, approximately 75% of them singletons; the top ten hold about 4%. Sequencing was done on a sample of PBMCs. These receptors all come from a man aged 25-45 years in good health and CMV-seronegative.

The chain uses TRBV5-1 and TRBJ2-5, with D possibly TRBD2 on 6 matching bases. CDR3 length equals 16 residues. Per germline, CDR1 SGHRS and CDR2 YFSETQ. V was trimmed by 0 bases and J by 4 bases, leaving 16 bases between them. In DNA form, the CDR3 reads TGCGCCAGCAGCTTGGTACTTCGCGGTAGCGGAGAGACCCAGTACTTC. Its protein is CASSLVLRGSGETQYF.

The V call is TRBV6-5, the J call TRBJ1-1, with D possibly matching TRBD1 (6 bases). This CDR3 spans 14 amino acids. V was clipped by 7 bases and J by 4 bases, with 16 bases between them. Germline V gene lookup returns CDR1 MNHEY and CDR2 SVGAGI. The chain's CDR3 is CASKTGRDATEAFF. The CDR3 DNA reads as TGTGCCAGCAAAACAGGGCGAGATGCCACTGAAGCTTTCTTT.

The CDR3 spells CASSFVTGYEQYF. The CDR3 coding sequence is TGTGCCAGCAGTTTTGTGACAGGGTACGAGCAGTACTTC. The chain couples TRBV28 to TRBJ2-7; the match to TRBD1 covers 7 bases. Trimming at V came to 3 bases and at J to 4 bases, leaving 3 bases not matched to a gene. The CDR3 sequence is 13 residues long. The germline V gene has CDR1 MDHEN and CDR2 SYDVKM.

V is TRBV19 and J is TRBJ2-5; 7 nucleotides line up with TRBD1. The ends lost 4 bases at V and 5 bases at J; junction bases unmatched: 4. The CDR3 totals 13 residues. The germline CDR1 and CDR2 sequences are LNHDA and SQIVND (reference sequence). CDR3 sequence reads: CASSTDRVETQYF. The CDR3 nucleotides read TGTGCCAGTAGTACTGACAGGGTCGAGACCCAGTACTTC.

In the case of this clone: Its ends do not fully match the called genes, so a read error is possible. The sample holds other DNA sequences that translate to the same CDR3. The chain is built from TRBV5-6 and TRBJ2-1, with D maybe TRBD1 (5 bases). The CDR3 extends over 15 amino acids. Germline CDR1 SGHDT, CDR2 YYEEEE. The chain's CDR3 is CASSLDAGYYNEQFF. In DNA form, the CDR3 reads TGTGCCAGTAGCTTGGATGCAGGGTACTACAATGAGCAGTTCTTC.

The rearrangement joins TRBV29-1 to TRBJ1-1; D is undetermined. The CDR3 sequence is 16 residues long. Trimming shortened V by 1 base and J by 0 bases, and 15 bases separated the two germline ends. Per germline, CDR1 SQVTM and CDR2 ANQGSEA. CDR3 amino acids: CSVEGSASTMNTEAFF. DNA of the CDR3: TGCAGCGTTGAAGGGTCCGCTTCGACTATGAACACTGAAGCTTTCTTT.

V gene TRBV5-6 combines with J gene TRBJ1-3; D is unresolved. V lost 1 base and J 4 bases, leaving 6 bases between the germline ends. Germline values: CDR1 SGHDT, CDR2 YYEEEE. The CDR3 covers 13 residues. CDR3 bases: TGTGCCAGCAGCTTGAATCTGGGAAACACCATATATTTT. This gives the protein CASSLNLGNTIYF.

This sequence joins TRBV27 and TRBJ2-7, with 8 bases aligning to TRBD1. The germline CDR1 and CDR2 sequences are MNHEY and SMNVEV (reference sequence). CDR3 length equals 15 residues. V trimming: 5 bases; J trimming: 2 bases; junction bases outside the gene matches: 8. CDR3 loop: CASSPFRTGTYEQYF. The DNA of the CDR3 is TGTGCCAGCAGTCCATTTAGGACAGGGACCTACGAGCAGTACTTC.

CDR3 in DNA: TGTGCCAGCAGCTTGATAGTGGCTAGCGGGGGGGTCAACAATGAGCAGTTCTTC. Its translation: CASSLIVASGGVNNEQFF. The chain combines TRBV5-4 with TRBJ2-1, with 12 bases matching TRBD2. Germline CDR1 is SGHNT and CDR2 is YYREEE (reference sequence). There are 18 residues in the CDR3. The ends lost 1 base at V and 5 bases at J; junction bases unmatched: 10.

This clone was observed a few times. The chain couples TRBV10-1 to TRBJ2-3; D may be TRBD1 (5 bases). V lost 2 bases and J lost 2, with 8 bases in between. The CDR3 is 14 amino acids. Germline V gene lookup returns CDR1 WNHNN and CDR2 SYGVQD (reference sequence). CDR3 DNA sequence: TGCGCCAGCAGTGAGAGGACATCCACAGATACGCAGTATTTT. Translating it yields CASSERTSTDTQYF.

The chain is built from TRBV10-1 and TRBJ2-7, with a tentative D call TRBD2 (5 bases). This CDR3 has 13 residues. V was cut by 4 bases and J by 3 bases, with 10 bases left in between. Germline CDR1 reads WNHNN; CDR2 reads SYGVQD (reference sequence). The CDR3 DNA follows: TGCGCCAGCAGTGTCGGACTGGGCTACGAGCAGTACTTC. Protein: CASSVGLGYEQYF.

A single count supports this clone. CDR3: CASSFITTTGELFF. For the CDR3, the DNA is TGTGCCAGCAGTTTCATAACGACTACCGGGGAGCTGTTTTTT. The chain combines TRBV27 with TRBJ2-2; no firm D call. The CDR3 covers 14 residues. Germline V gene data show CDR1 as MNHEY and CDR2 as SMNVEV (reference sequence). The ends were cut back, 3 bases at V and 5 bases at J, with 10 bases in the middle.

This rearrangement joins TRBV30 to TRBJ1-1, with D perhaps TRBD1 (6 bases). V dropped 5 bases and J dropped 0 bases, with 10 bases sitting between them. CDR1 GTSNPN and CDR2 SVGIG come from the germline V gene (reference sequence). The CDR3 has 13 amino acids. The CDR3 DNA follows: TGTGCCTGGTCAACAGGGATGAACACTGAAGCTTTCTTT. Translation gives CAWSTGMNTEAFF.

The J gene is TRBJ1-4, the V gene TRBV7-2; D is unclear. The CDR3 covers 13 residues. Per germline, CDR1 SGHTA and CDR2 FQGNSA. V was cut by 1 base and J by 4 bases, with 4 bases left in between. CDR3 loop: CASSLELNEKLFF. CDR3 DNA sequence: TGTGCCAGCAGCTTAGAGCTTAATGAAAAACTGTTTTTT.

In its sample, this clone was seen once. This CDR3 reads CASSPSKGGSTEAFF. CDR3 coding DNA: TGTGCCAGCAGCCCAAGTAAGGGGGGGAGCACTGAAGCTTTCTTT. The chain carries TRBV9 and TRBJ1-1, with D perhaps matching TRBD1 (6 bases). V lost 4 bases, J lost 4 bases, and 17 bases lay in between. CDR3 size: 15 residues. Germline loops: CDR1 SGDLS, CDR2 YYNGEE.

This sequence joins TRBV7-3 and TRBJ2-3, with TRBD1 matching 9 bases. The germline CDR1 and CDR2 sequences are SGHTA and FQGTGA. The CDR3 is 16 residues long. J gave up 5 bases and V 5 bases, and 11 bases lay outside the gene matches. The CDR3 DNA follows: TGTGCCAGCAGCCCCCGCGACAGGGGGGATTTAGATACGCAGTATTTT. Its protein is CASSPRDRGDLDTQYF.

V and J are TRBV7-3 and TRBJ2-7; 11 bases fit TRBD2. J gave up 4 bases and V 5 bases, and 4 bases lay outside the gene matches. The CDR3 extends over 14 amino acids. Germline V gene lookup returns CDR1 SGHTA and CDR2 FQGTGA. The CDR3 DNA is TGTGCCAGCAGCACTAGCGGGGGTCTTTACGAGCAGTACTTC. Amino acid sequence: CASSTSGGLYEQYF.

The table lists this clone with a count of one. CDR3 sequence (DNA): TGTGCCAGCAGCGGGGACAGACTCCCTTACAATGAGCAGTTCTTC. It codes for CASSGDRLPYNEQFF. This chain links TRBV5-6 with TRBJ2-1; 7 positions agree with TRBD1. Unmatched junction bases numbered 8, after V lost 4 bases and J lost 4 bases. Germline lookup yields CDR1 SGHDT and CDR2 YYEEEE. This CDR3 comprises 15 residues. The whole variable domain, remainder taken from reference TRBV5-6 and TRBJ2-1, is DAGVTQSPTHLIKTRGQQVTLRCSPKSGHDTVSWYQQALGQGPQFIFQYYEEEERQRGNFPDRFSGHQFPNYSSELNVNALLLGDSALYLCASSGDRLPYNEQFFGPGTRLTVL.

The chain combines TRBV5-6 with TRBJ1-6, with D hard to call. V lost 0 bases, J lost 6 bases, and 7 bases lay in between. The CDR3 loop spans 14 amino acids. Germline V lookup: CDR1 SGHDT, CDR2 YYEEEE. The CDR3 DNA follows: TGTGCCAGCAGCTTGGTTCAGTTTAATTCACCCCTCCACTTT. Translating it yields CASSLVQFNSPLHF.

V gene TRBV28 combines with J gene TRBJ1-4, with D perhaps TRBD1 (6 bases). The CDR3 covers 13 residues. The germline gives CDR1 MDHEN, CDR2 SYDVKM. The germline V and J ends were trimmed by 9 bases and 3 bases, with 11 bases remaining between them. The CDR3 spells CAREGGPNEKLFF. The CDR3, as DNA: TGTGCCAGAGAGGGGGGGCCTAATGAAAAACTGTTTTTT.